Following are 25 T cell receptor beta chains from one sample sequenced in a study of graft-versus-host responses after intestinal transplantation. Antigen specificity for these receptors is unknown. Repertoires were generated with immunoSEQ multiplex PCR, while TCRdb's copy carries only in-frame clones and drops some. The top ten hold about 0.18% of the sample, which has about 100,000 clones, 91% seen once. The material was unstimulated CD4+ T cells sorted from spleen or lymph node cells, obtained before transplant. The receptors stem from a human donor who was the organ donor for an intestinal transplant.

The CDR3 region has the DNA TGTGCCAGCAGACAGGGGGCGAATGAAAAACTGTTTTTT. Protein: CASRQGANEKLFF. The V and J genes are TRBV27 and TRBJ1-4, with 9 bases matching TRBD1. Germline V gives CDR1 MNHEY, CDR2 SMNVEV (reference sequence). Trimming removed 6 bases from V and 5 bases from J; junction bases left unmatched: 1. The CDR3 runs 13 residues.

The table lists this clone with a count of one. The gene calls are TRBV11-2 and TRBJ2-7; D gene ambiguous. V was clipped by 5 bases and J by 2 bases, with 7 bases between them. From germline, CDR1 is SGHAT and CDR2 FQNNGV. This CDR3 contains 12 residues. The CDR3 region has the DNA TGTGCCAGCAGCCACGACACCTACGAGCAGTACTTC. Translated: CASSHDTYEQYF.

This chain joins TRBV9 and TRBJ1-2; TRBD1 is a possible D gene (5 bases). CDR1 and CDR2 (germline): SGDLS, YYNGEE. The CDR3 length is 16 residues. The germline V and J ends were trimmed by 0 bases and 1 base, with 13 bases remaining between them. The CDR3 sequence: CASSVDSGGINYGYTF. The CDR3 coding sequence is TGTGCCAGCAGCGTAGATTCGGGGGGGATTAACTATGGCTACACCTTC.

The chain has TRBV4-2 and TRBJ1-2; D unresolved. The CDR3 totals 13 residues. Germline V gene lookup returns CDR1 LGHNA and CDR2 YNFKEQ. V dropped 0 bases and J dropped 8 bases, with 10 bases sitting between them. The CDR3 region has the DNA TGTGCCAGCAGCCAAGAAGCGGGGTGGGGCTACACCTTC. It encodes CASSQEAGWGYTF.

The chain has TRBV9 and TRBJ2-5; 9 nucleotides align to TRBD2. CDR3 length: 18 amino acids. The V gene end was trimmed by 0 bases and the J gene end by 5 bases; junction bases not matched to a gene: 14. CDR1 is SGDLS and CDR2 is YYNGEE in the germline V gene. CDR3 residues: CASSVGEMGGGARETQYF. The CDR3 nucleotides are TGTGCCAGCAGCGTAGGAGAAATGGGCGGGGGGGCCCGGGAGACCCAGTACTTC. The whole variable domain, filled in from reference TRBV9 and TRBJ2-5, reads DSGVTQTPKHLITATGQRVTLRCSPRSGDLSVYWYQQSLDQGLQFLIQYYNGEERAKGNILERFSAQQFPDLHSELNLSSLELGDSALYFCASSVGEMGGGARETQYFGPGTRLLVL.

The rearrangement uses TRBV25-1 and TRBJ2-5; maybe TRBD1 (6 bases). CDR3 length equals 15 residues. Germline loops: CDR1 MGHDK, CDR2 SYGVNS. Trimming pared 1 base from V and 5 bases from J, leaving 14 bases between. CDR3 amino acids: CASSELWGRRETQYF. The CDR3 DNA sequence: TGTGCCAGCAGTGAATTATGGGGGCGCAGGGAGACCCAGTACTTC. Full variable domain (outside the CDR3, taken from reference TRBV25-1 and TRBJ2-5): EADIYQTPRYLVIGTGKKITLECSQTMGHDKMYWYQQDPGMELHLIHYSYGVNSTEKGDLSSESTVSRIRTEHFPLTLESARPSHTSQYLCASSELWGRRETQYFGPGTRLLVL.

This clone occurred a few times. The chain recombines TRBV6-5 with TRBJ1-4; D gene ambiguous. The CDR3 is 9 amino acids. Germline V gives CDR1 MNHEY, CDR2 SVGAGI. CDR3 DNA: TGTGCGCGAAATGAAAAACTGTTTTTT. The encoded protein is CARNEKLFF.

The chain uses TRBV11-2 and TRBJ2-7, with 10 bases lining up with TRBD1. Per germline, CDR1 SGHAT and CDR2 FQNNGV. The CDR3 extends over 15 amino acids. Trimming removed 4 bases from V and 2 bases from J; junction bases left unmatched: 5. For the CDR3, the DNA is TGTGCCAGCAGCTCCGGACAGGGGGGGACCTACGAGCAGTACTTC. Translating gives CASSSGQGGTYEQYF.

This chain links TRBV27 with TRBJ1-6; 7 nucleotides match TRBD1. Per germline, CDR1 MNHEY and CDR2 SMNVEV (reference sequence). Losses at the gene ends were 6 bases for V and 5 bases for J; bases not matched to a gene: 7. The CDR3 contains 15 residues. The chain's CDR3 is CASRPKDRNNSPLHF. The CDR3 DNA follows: TGTGCCAGCAGGCCTAAGGACAGGAATAATTCACCCCTCCACTTT.

The CDR3 is CASRVNRDGYTF. The DNA for the CDR3 is TGTGCCAGCAGGGTTAACAGGGATGGCTACACCTTC. The chain carries TRBV2 and TRBJ1-2; a possible D gene is TRBD1 (6 bases). The CDR3 consists of 12 residues. Trimming left V 6 bases short and J 6 bases short, with 11 bases between. The germline V gene encodes CDR1 SNHLY and CDR2 FYNNEI.

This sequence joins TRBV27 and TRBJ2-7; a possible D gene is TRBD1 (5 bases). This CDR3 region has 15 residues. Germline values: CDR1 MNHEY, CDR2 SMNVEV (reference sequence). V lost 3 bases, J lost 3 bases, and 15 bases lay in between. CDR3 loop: CASSLGPLWGYEQYF. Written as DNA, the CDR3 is TGTGCCAGCAGTTTGGGGCCCCTGTGGGGCTACGAGCAGTACTTC.

In DNA, the CDR3 is TGCGCCAGCAGTGGATCTAGCGGGGGGCCCTACGAGCAGTACTTC. Amino acid sequence: CASSGSSGGPYEQYF. The chain uses TRBV5-1 and TRBJ2-7, with 11 bases matching TRBD2. The CDR3 totals 15 residues. V trimming: 5 bases; J trimming: 2 bases; junction bases outside the gene matches: 6. Germline V lookup: CDR1 SGHRS, CDR2 YFSETQ.

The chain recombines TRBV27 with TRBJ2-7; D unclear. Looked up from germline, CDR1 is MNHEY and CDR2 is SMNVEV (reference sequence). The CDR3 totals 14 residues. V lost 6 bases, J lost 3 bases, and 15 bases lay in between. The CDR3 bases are TGTGCCAGCAGCTCCATCGGAGATCTCTACGAGCAGTACTTC. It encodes CASSSIGDLYEQYF.

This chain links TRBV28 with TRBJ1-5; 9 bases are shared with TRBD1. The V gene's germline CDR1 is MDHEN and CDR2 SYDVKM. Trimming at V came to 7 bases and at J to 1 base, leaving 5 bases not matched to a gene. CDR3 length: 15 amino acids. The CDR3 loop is CASISGQGSNQPQHF. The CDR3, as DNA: TGTGCCAGCATCTCGGGACAGGGAAGCAATCAGCCCCAGCATTTT.

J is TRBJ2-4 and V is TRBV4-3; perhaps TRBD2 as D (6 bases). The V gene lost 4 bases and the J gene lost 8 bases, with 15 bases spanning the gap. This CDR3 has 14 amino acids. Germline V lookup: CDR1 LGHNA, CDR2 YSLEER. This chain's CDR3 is CASSPRAGWDIQYF. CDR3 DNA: TGCGCCAGCAGCCCCAGGGCGGGGTGGGACATTCAGTACTTC.

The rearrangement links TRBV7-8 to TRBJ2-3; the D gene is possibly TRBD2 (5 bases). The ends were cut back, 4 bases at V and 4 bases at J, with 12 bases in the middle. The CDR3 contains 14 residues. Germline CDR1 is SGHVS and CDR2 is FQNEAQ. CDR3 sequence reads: CASSSDGVADTQYF. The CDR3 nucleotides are TGTGCCAGCAGCTCGGACGGGGTGGCAGATACGCAGTATTTT. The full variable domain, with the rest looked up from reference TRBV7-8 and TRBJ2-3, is GAGVSQSPRYKVAKRGQDVALRCDPISGHVSLFWYQQALGQGPEFLTYFQNEAQLDKSGLPSDRFFAERPEGSVSTLKIQRTQQEDSAVYLCASSSDGVADTQYFGPGTRLTVL.

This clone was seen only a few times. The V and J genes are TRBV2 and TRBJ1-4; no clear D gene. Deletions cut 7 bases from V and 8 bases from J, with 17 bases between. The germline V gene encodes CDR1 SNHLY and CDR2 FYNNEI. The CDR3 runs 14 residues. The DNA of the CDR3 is TGTGCCAGCACTCCGGAGTTCCGAGCGGAAAAACTGTTTTTT. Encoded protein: CASTPEFRAEKLFF. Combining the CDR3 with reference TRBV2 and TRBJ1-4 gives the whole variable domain EPEVTQTPSHQVTQMGQEVILRCVPISNHLYFYWYRQILGQKVEFLVSFYNNEISEKSEIFDDQFSVERPDGSNFTLKIRSTKLEDSAMYFCASTPEFRAEKLFFGSGTQLSVL.

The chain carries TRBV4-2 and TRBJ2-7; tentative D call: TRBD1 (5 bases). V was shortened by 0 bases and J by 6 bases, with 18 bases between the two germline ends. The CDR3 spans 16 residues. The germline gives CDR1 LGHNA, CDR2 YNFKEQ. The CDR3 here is CASSQEVRVKLGEQYF. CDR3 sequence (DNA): TGTGCCAGCAGCCAAGAGGTCAGGGTTAAGCTAGGCGAGCAGTACTTC.

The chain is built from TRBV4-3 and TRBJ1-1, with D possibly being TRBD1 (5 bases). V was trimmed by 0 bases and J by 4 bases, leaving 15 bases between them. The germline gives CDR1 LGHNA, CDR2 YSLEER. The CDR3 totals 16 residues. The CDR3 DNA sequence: TGCGCCAGCAGCCAAGATCTTTCCAGGGTGGGCACTGAAGCTTTCTTT. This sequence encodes CASSQDLSRVGTEAFF.

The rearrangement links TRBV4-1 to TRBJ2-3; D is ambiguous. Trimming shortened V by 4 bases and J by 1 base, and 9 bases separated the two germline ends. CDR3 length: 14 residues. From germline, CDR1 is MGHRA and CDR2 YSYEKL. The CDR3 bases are TGCGCCAGCAGCCCCGTCCGAGGCACAGATACGCAGTATTTT. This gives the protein CASSPVRGTDTQYF.

CDR3 in amino acids: CATSKGVYRRTDTQYF. The CDR3 nucleotides read TGTGCCACCAGCAAGGGGGTGTATAGGCGCACAGATACGCAGTATTTT. The chain links TRBV15 to TRBJ2-3; D perhaps matches TRBD1 (6 bases). The ends were cut back, 4 bases at V and 1 base at J, with 15 bases in the middle. The length of the CDR3 is 16 residues. Germline values: CDR1 LNHNV, CDR2 YYDKDF (reference sequence).

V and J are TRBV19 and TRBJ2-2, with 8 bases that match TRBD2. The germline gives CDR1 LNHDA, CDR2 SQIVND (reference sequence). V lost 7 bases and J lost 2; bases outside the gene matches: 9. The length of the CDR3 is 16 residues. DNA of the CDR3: TGTGCCAGTATGGTAGGGACTAGACTTAACACCGGGGAGCTGTTTTTT. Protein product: CASMVGTRLNTGELFF.

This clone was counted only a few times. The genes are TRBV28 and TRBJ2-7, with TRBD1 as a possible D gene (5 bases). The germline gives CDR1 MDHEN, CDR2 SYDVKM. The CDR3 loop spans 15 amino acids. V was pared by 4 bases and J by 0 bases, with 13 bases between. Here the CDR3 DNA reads TGTGCCAGCAGTTCCAGACAGAAAACCTCCTACGAGCAGTACTTC. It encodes CASSSRQKTSYEQYF.

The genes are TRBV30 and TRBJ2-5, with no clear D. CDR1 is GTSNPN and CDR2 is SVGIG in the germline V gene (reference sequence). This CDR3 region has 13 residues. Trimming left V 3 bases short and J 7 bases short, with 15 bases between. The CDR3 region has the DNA TGTGCCTGGAGCCGCGATGAGGTGGGGACCCAGTACTTC. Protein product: CAWSRDEVGTQYF.

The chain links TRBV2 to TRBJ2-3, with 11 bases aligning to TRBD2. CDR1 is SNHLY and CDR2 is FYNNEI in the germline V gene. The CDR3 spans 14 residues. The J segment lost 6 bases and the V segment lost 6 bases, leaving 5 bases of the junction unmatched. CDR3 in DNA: TGTGCCAGCAGACTAGCGGGGGAAAGTGATACGCAGTATTTT. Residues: CASRLAGESDTQYF.